The rows below give T cell receptor beta chains drawn from one sample of a study of shared clonotypes between healthy human individuals. Repertoires were generated with immunoSEQ multiplex PCR, while TCRdb's copy carries only in-frame clones and drops some. Of about a million clones in the sample, around 75% were seen once. The specimen sequenced was memory CD4+ T cells sorted from blood. All receptors come from a man aged 18 to 29 in good health. Both conserved end residues are part of each CDR3. The D gene is left open where the match is weak. Size tells how often a clone was seen (once, few, many) or the class of an expanded clone, and some rows leave it out.

d_call,v_call,j_call,clone_size,cdr3_aa,cdr3_nt
TRBD1,TRBV25-1,TRBJ1-4,-,CASSKRQGSGEKLFF,TGTGCCAGCAGTAAGCGACAGGGCTCGGGCGAAAAACTGTTTTTT
-,TRBV7-2,TRBJ2-5,-,CASSLQLKETQYF,TGTGCCAGCAGCTTACAGTTAAAAGAGACCCAGTACTTC
TRBD2,TRBV10-3,TRBJ2-3,-,CAISETAGGPSDTQYF,TGTGCCATCAGTGAGACGGCGGGAGGGCCCTCAGATACGCAGTATTTT
-,TRBV6-5,TRBJ2-5,-,CASSYGAGRRVSTQYF,TGTGCCAGCAGTTACGGTGCAGGCCGTAGGGTGTCGACCCAGTACTTC
TRBD1,TRBV5-1,TRBJ2-7,-,CASSLATGGTYEQYF,TGCGCCAGCAGCTTGGCGACAGGGGGCACCTACGAGCAGTACTTC
TRBD1,TRBV5-4,TRBJ2-5,-,CASSLQGAPETQYF,TGTGCCAGCAGCTTACAGGGGGCACCGGAGACCCAGTACTTC
-,TRBV5-1,TRBJ2-2,-,CASSLNDGELFF,TGCGCCAGCAGCTTGAACGACGGGGAGCTGTTTTTT
-,TRBV2,TRBJ2-7,-,CATRLYEQYF,TGTGCCACCCGGCTTTACGAGCAGTACTTC
TRBD1,TRBV18,TRBJ1-5,-,CASSPEGQADQPQHF,TGTGCCAGCTCACCCGAAGGACAGGCGGATCAGCCCCAGCATTTT
TRBD2,TRBV7-2,TRBJ2-1,-,CASSFGTSGGREQFF,TGTGCCAGCAGCTTCGGGACTAGCGGGGGCAGGGAGCAGTTCTTC
TRBD2,TRBV11-2,TRBJ2-5,-,CASRGVAGGFETQYF,TGTGCCAGCAGGGGCGTAGCGGGAGGGTTCGAGACCCAGTACTTC
-,TRBV18,TRBJ1-6,-,CASSPGDNSPLHF,TGTGCCAGCTCACCAGGGGATAATTCACCCCTCCACTTT
TRBD1,TRBV5-1,TRBJ2-5,many,CASSSTGVEETQYF,TGCGCCAGCAGCTCGACAGGGGTGGAGGAGACCCAGTACTTC
TRBD1,TRBV10-3,TRBJ1-1,-,CAIRQGANTEAFF,TGTGCCATCAGGCAGGGGGCGAACACTGAAGCTTTCTTT
-,TRBV27,TRBJ2-7,-,CASRVYRGVYEQYF,TGTGCCAGCAGGGTATACCGAGGGGTCTACGAGCAGTACTTC
-,TRBV11-3,TRBJ2-2,-,CASRQGGSSPGELFF,TGTGCCAGCCGCCAGGGCGGCAGTAGTCCCGGGGAGCTGTTTTTT
-,TRBV28,TRBJ1-2,-,CASNDYYGYTF,TGTGCCAGCAACGACTACTATGGCTACACCTTC
TRBD2,TRBV10-3,TRBJ2-3,-,CATGLAGTDTQYF,TGTGCCACCGGACTAGCGGGGACAGATACGCAGTATTTT
TRBD2,TRBV18,TRBJ2-1,-,CASSPLAGAGNEQFF,TGTGCCAGCTCACCGTTAGCGGGAGCCGGCAATGAGCAGTTCTTC
TRBD2,TRBV5-1,TRBJ2-5,-,CASSPGLAGVGGETQYF,TGCGCCAGCAGCCCGGGACTAGCGGGAGTCGGAGGTGAGACCCAGTACTTC
-,TRBV7-9,TRBJ1-3,-,CASRLGVGNTIYF,TGTGCCAGCAGACTAGGGGTTGGAAACACCATATATTTT
TRBD1,TRBV6-6,TRBJ2-2,-,CASRGTGMNTGELFF,TGTGCCAGCAGGGGGACAGGGATGAACACCGGGGAGCTGTTTTTT